The clone carrying this T cell receptor (beta chain) was seen a few times. The target antigen is unknown. This sample stems from a study of T cell repertoires in cytomegalovirus infection. About the research overall: Indications came from public TCR beta signatures; they pointed to CMV infection and to a matching HLA type.

TCRdb analysed the reads with MiXCR anew, one entry per CDR3 protein. The top ten hold roughly 15% of the sample, which has some 440,000 distinct CDR3 sequences, approximately 33% seen once. Points from the study as a whole: The ex vivo response was dominated by HLA-C-restricted CMV-specific TCR beta clonotypes.

The germline V gene has CDR1 DFQATT and CDR2 SNEGSKA (reference sequence). The CDR3 consists of 12 residues. Trimming shortened V by 0 bases and J by 3 bases, and 2 bases separated the two germline ends. The sequencing input was PBMCs. V is TRBV20-1 and J is TRBJ2-2; D gene unclear. The receptor was isolated from a human donor in good health (CMV status not recorded). Some clones in this sample may be carry-over from other donors' samples. Here the CDR3 reads CSAREDTGELFF. CDR3 bases: TGCAGTGCTAGAGAGGACACCGGGGAGCTGTTTTTT.